Described below is a single T cell receptor (beta chain) sequence and its context. The sample holds many counts of this clonotype. Its antigen remains undetermined. No clone much larger than this one lies a single base away; base qualities are absent. cDNA was synthesized by template-switch 5'RACE using a primer with a 10-nucleotide random unique molecular identifier that tagged each TCR transcript. Every sequencing run covered 15-18 subjects and yielded more than 200 million TCR-beta sequences. The RNeasy kit was used to extract total RNA. The KAPA Real-time Library Amplification kit was used to amplify TCR-beta VDJ regions with primers for the TCR constant region and the 5'RACE anchor. A first PCR added sample indexes and Illumina adaptors, and a second PCR then raised library yield. The roughly 650 bp TCR product was size-selected on a 2% E-gel SizeSelection system after Ampure bead purification. Before pooling, library quality was checked on a Bioanalyzer, concentration was measured with Qubit, and libraries were quantified with the Kapa Library Quantification kit. An Illumina HiSeq 2500 sequenced the libraries paired-end 2 x 150 bp. To increase sequence diversity, about 23-30% phiX was spiked into each library pool. In the original analysis: Quality-filtered reads were processed with the UMI-based MiGEC pipeline, which removed over 75% of raw TCR sequences during error correction. IMGT germline references were used for aligning VDJ genes, and each clonotype was defined as a unique CDR3 amino acid sequence together with its V-J genes. VDJtools evaluated clonal expansion, Shannon diversity and CDR3 relatedness (CalcPairwiseDistances, ClusterSamples); CLCbio workbench built phylogenetic trees. Clones with at least 8 unique UMIs were defined as expanded, with this threshold being based on coefficient-of-variation modelling across technical triplicates. TCRdb took the public reads, trimmed them with fastp at Q25, ran MiXCR for clone calling and kept in-frame beta chains. Each entry merges the rows of one CDR3 protein and shows their most common DNA and genes. These V and J calls originate from TCRdb's pipeline instead of the authors' own analysis. The sample records some 33,000 distinct CDR3 sequences, roughly 1.6% of which are singletons. The ten most abundant clones make up 7.5% to 10% of the sample.

The sample originates from a study of neurological immune-mediated disorders (dated by TCRdb to the late 2010s). About the study as a whole: Among the 34 multiple sclerosis patients, relapsing-remitting MS accounted for about 31 and secondary progressive MS accounted for 3. The cohort comprised 60 to 75 subjects: about 15 HAM/TSP patients, some 35 multiple sclerosis patients and 20 healthy controls. Peripheral blood TCR-beta repertoires from patients with HTLV-I-associated myelopathy (HAM/TSP), patients with multiple sclerosis, and healthy controls were compared in the study using UMI-based sequencing. The 95 to 120 TCR-beta libraries included longitudinal samples, technical triplicates and paired sorted CD4+ and CD8+ T-cell subsets alongside PBMC samples.

The CDR3, from cysteine to phenylalanine, totals 13 residues. This entry keeps only the CDR3 DNA: 39 bases, framed from base 1. Deletion took 3 bases off V and 4 bases off J, with a span of 9 bases between the germline ends. For the unsorted PBMC libraries, 2 million PBMCs were stored in RNAlater at -80 degrees C until RNA extraction and were used to generate the libraries. The multiple sclerosis patients were enrolled in a US clinical protocol that used magnetic resonance imaging to evaluate disease progression. Peripheral blood underwent Ficoll-Hypaque density gradient centrifugation to isolate PBMCs, which were then cryopreserved in liquid nitrogen. Findings and caveats that apply to the study as a whole: In phylogenetic analysis, the repertoires of 18 of 34 MS patients grouped into a cluster of related CDR3 sequences, which suggests a possible signature at the repertoire level. TCR clonal expansion was highest in HAM/TSP patients and lowest in MS patients, with MS patients falling below even healthy controls. No association of the MS cluster with clinical or MRI features was observed, and the need for larger cohorts was stated by the authors. Expanded clones from different subjects shared no identical CDR3 amino acid sequences, which suggests that TCR-beta repertoires were private in all groups.

The V gene is TRBV12-3 or TRBV12-4 and the J gene is TRBJ1-2; the D segment cannot be called with confidence. This TCR came from a woman aged 25 to 39 with multiple sclerosis. Sequencing used PBMCs. The CDR3: CASSFGRTYGYTF. In nucleotides, the sequence is TGTGCCAGCAGTTTCGGCCGGACCTATGGCTACACCTTC.